The 9 T cell receptor beta chains below were found in one sample sequenced in a study of T cell responses to AZD1222 COVID-19 vaccine. Clones were read by immunoSEQ multiplex PCR, and TCRdb kept only the in-frame ones, dropping some. The sample carries 95,000 to 100,000 clones, approximately 87% recorded once. Sample: peripheral blood, taken 28 days after the second AZD1222 dose. The source is an adult who received the AZD1222 COVID-19 vaccine.

The gene calls are TRBV27 and TRBJ1-6, with D maybe TRBD1 (6 bases). Trimming left V 6 bases short and J 8 bases short, with 32 bases between. The CDR3 runs 20 residues. The germline V gene has CDR1 MNHEY and CDR2 SMNVEV (reference sequence). The CDR3 nucleotides are TGTGCCAGCAGGCATCGAGCGGGACAAGCGATCGGACTAGGAGATTCACCCCTCCACTTT. Protein: CASRHRAGQAIGLGDSPLHF.

V usage is TRBV9 and J usage is TRBJ1-6, with 8 bases aligning to TRBD1. Looked up from germline, CDR1 is SGDLS and CDR2 is YYNGEE. The CDR3 extends over 16 amino acids. The V segment lost 3 bases and the J segment 7 bases; nucleotides outside the gene matches: 9. CDR3 nucleotides: TGTGCCAGCAGCGCCGGACAGGGCGGATGGAATTCACCCCTCCACTTT. Its protein is CASSAGQGGWNSPLHF.

V is TRBV2 and J is TRBJ2-3, with TRBD2 matching over 7 bases. V shed 6 bases, J shed 5 bases, and the junction held 8 bases outside the gene matches. Germline-derived CDR1 and CDR2 are SNHLY and FYNNEI. There are 14 residues in the CDR3. The CDR3 reads CASSWGGQQDTQYF. The CDR3 nucleotides are TGTGCCAGCAGCTGGGGAGGGCAGCAAGATACGCAGTATTTT.

V and J are TRBV27 and TRBJ2-7; 7 nucleotides line up with TRBD1. The germline CDR1 and CDR2 sequences are MNHEY and SMNVEV (reference sequence). V shed 5 bases, J shed 2 bases, and the junction held 3 bases outside the gene matches. CDR3 length equals 13 residues. The chain's CDR3 is CASSPGTAYEQYF. CDR3 nucleotides: TGTGCCAGCAGTCCGGGGACAGCCTACGAGCAGTACTTC.

This chain connects TRBV7-2 to TRBJ2-7; TRBD1 matches at 8 bases. V trimming: 1 base; J trimming: 2 bases; junction bases outside the gene matches: 7. CDR1 SGHTA and CDR2 FQGNSA come from the germline V gene. The CDR3 contains 16 residues. CDR3 protein: CASSLGSGTGTYEQYF. Here the CDR3 DNA reads TGTGCCAGCAGCTTAGGCTCTGGGACAGGTACCTACGAGCAGTACTTC.

This chain joins TRBV24-1 and TRBJ1-1; 7 nucleotides match TRBD1. The CDR3 contains 13 residues. V lost 3 bases and J lost 8; bases outside the gene matches: 5. Germline V gene data show CDR1 as KGHDR and CDR2 as SFDVKD. The CDR3 loop reads CATSDTVTGEAFF. The CDR3 nucleotides read TGTGCCACCAGTGATACAGTGACAGGGGAAGCTTTCTTT.

This rearrangement joins TRBV4-3 to TRBJ2-1; D tentatively reads TRBD1 or TRBD2 (6 bases each). This CDR3 has 18 residues. The V gene lost 0 bases and the J gene lost 2 bases, with 17 bases spanning the gap. Per germline, CDR1 LGHNA and CDR2 YSLEER. CDR3 coding DNA: TGCGCCAGCAGCCAAGATCTCAGGGGCGGCGGGACCTACAATGAGCAGTTCTTC. Translating gives CASSQDLRGGGTYNEQFF.

The rearrangement joins TRBV27 to TRBJ2-7; D may match TRBD1 or TRBD2 (5 bases each). This CDR3 comprises 13 residues. In germline, CDR1 is MNHEY, CDR2 SMNVEV (reference sequence). V shed 6 bases and J shed 5 bases, with 14 bases lying between them. The CDR3 DNA reads TGTGCCAGCAGCCCCCATCGGGGCCACGAGCAGTACTTC. Protein product: CASSPHRGHEQYF.

The rearrangement links TRBV7-8 to TRBJ1-3; D call uncertain. The germline V and J ends were trimmed by 4 bases and 0 bases, with 7 bases remaining between them. The length of the CDR3 is 14 residues. From germline, CDR1 is SGHVS and CDR2 FQNEAQ. CDR3 region: CASSSRGSGNTIYF. The CDR3 DNA follows: TGTGCCAGCAGCTCCCGGGGCTCTGGAAACACCATATATTTT.